This T cell receptor beta chain was documented in a study of human T cells and chemical hapten exposure. The V gene's germline CDR1 is SGHNT and CDR2 YYREEE (reference sequence). This CDR3 spans 15 amino acids. V lost 1 base, J lost 0 bases, and 9 bases lay in between. This clonotype was counted between two and nine times. Via MiXCR, TCRdb re-called the RACE reads, giving one row per CDR3 protein. Of about 95,000 distinct CDR3 sequences listed, roughly an eighth are singletons. Time point described: patch test 2, 6 weeks after DPC sensitization. As to treatment: therapeutic diphenylcyclopropenone sensitization with weekly scalp DPC.

This receptor was identified in a woman in her thirties or forties with alopecia areata. Some clones in this sample may be carry-over from other donors' samples. The chain has TRBV5-4 and TRBJ2-3, with D hard to call. This material consisted of whole blood, taken in connection with sensitization to the hapten diphenylcyclopropenone (DPC). The CDR3 DNA reads TGTGCCAGCAGCTTGCGGACGGCGAGCACAGATACGCAGTATTTT. Protein: CASSLRTASTDTQYF.